This is a list of T cell receptor beta chains from one sample in a study of blood T cell repertoires in COVID-19. The assay was immunoSEQ multiplex PCR, and TCRdb's table has in-frame clones only and misses some. The sample has about 24,000 clones, 80% to 90% seen once. The sample was peripheral blood. These receptors originate from a woman of 80 years or more with active or convalescent COVID-19. The CDR3 runs from the conserved cysteine through the conserved F or W. A D gene is named only where the DNA matches it firmly. Expanded clones are given a class, and other clones once, few, many or no size at all.

D gene	V gene	clone size	J gene	CDR3 protein	CDR3 DNA
TRBD2	TRBV3-1/TRBV3-2	-	TRBJ2-7	CASSAASGKYYEQYF	TGTGCCAGCAGCGCGGCTAGCGGGAAGTACTACGAGCAGTACTTC
-	TRBV7-2	-	TRBJ1-3	CASSPLRSGNTIYF	TGTGCCAGCAGCCCCCTACGGTCTGGAAACACCATATATTTT
-	TRBV24-1	-	TRBJ1-3	CATSLIFRGGADTIYF	TGTGCCACCAGTTTGATTTTCCGGGGGGGGGCGGACACCATATATTTT
TRBD2	TRBV19	-	TRBJ2-4	CASRAPGLAFGNIQYF	TGTGCCAGTAGAGCTCCGGGACTAGCGTTTGGGAACATTCAGTACTTC
-	TRBV4-2	-	TRBJ1-1	CASSLQNTEAFF	TGTGCCAGCAGCCTCCAGAACACTGAAGCTTTCTTT
-	TRBV5-1	-	TRBJ1-3	CASSPGQPGNTIYF	TGCGCCAGCAGCCCAGGACAACCTGGAAACACCATATATTTT
-	TRBV11-3	once	TRBJ1-2	CASSFSQGAGGYTF	TGTGCCAGCAGCTTTTCCCAGGGCGCCGGTGGCTACACCTTC
-	TRBV24-1	-	TRBJ2-1	CATARGAHNEQFF	TGTGCCACCGCTCGGGGGGCGCATAATGAGCAGTTCTTC
-	TRBV5-1	-	TRBJ2-5	CASSDSGTLQETQYF	TGCGCCAGCAGCGATTCCGGGACACTACAAGAGACCCAGTACTTC
-	TRBV7-2	-	TRBJ1-2	CASSLELQINYGYTF	TGTGCCAGCAGCTTAGAGTTACAGATCAACTATGGCTACACCTTC
-	TRBV28	-	TRBJ1-1	CASDRSQNTEAFF	TGTGCCAGCGACAGATCTCAGAACACTGAAGCTTTCTTT
-	TRBV4-3	-	TRBJ1-2	CASSQVEDGINYGYTF	TGCGCCAGCAGCCAAGTCGAAGACGGGATTAACTATGGCTACACCTTC
TRBD1	TRBV4-1	-	TRBJ1-4	CASSQGPQGGTNEKLFF	TGCGCCAGCAGCCAAGGACCCCAGGGGGGCACTAATGAAAAACTGTTTTTT
-	TRBV20-1	-	TRBJ1-1	CSASWSNRGAFF	TGCAGTGCTAGTTGGTCCAATCGGGGGGCTTTCTTT
TRBD1	TRBV18	-	TRBJ1-2	CASSPQGQGLGDYGYTF	TGTGCCAGCTCACCACAGGGACAGGGACTTGGAGACTATGGCTACACCTTC
TRBD1	TRBV28	-	TRBJ2-5	CASSTGTGGTQYF	TGTGCCAGCAGCACCGGGACAGGGGGGACCCAGTACTTC
-	TRBV6-2/TRBV6-3	-	TRBJ1-1	CASSYLGVNTEAFF	TGTGCCAGCAGTTACCTCGGGGTGAACACTGAAGCTTTCTTT
-	TRBV13	-	TRBJ2-7	CASSLTQKTGLQYF	TGTGCCAGCAGCTTAACCCAAAAAACAGGGTTGCAGTACTTC
-	TRBV12-5	-	TRBJ2-2	CASGLGTANTGELFF	TGTGCTAGTGGTTTGGGGACAGCAAACACCGGGGAGCTGTTTTTT
-	TRBV7-7	-	TRBJ2-1	CASSLELVSYNEQFF	TGTGCTAGCAGCTTAGAACTAGTAAGTTACAATGAGCAGTTCTTC
-	TRBV15	-	TRBJ2-1	CATSRGVSSGEQFF	TGTGCCACCAGCAGAGGAGTTAGCTCCGGGGAGCAGTTCTTC
TRBD1	TRBV4-1	-	TRBJ1-3	CASSHPGGASGNTIYF	TGCGCCAGCAGCCACCCAGGGGGCGCGTCGGGAAACACCATATATTTT
-	TRBV30	-	TRBJ1-6	CAWSSGHSPLHF	TGTGCCTGGAGTTCGGGTCATTCACCCCTCCACTTT
-	TRBV3-1/TRBV3-2	-	TRBJ2-7	CASSPGVEQYF	TGTGCCAGCAGCCCGGGAGTCGAGCAGTACTTC
TRBD1	TRBV6-2/TRBV6-3	-	TRBJ2-7	CASSADRGTYEQYF	TGTGCCAGCAGTGCCGACAGGGGGACCTACGAGCAGTACTTC
-	TRBV5-1	-	TRBJ2-3	CASSSWLGRPSGTDTQYF	TGCGCCAGCAGCTCTTGGCTTGGTCGCCCATCTGGCACAGATACGCAGTATTTT
TRBD1	TRBV9	-	TRBJ2-5	CASSARGTGQNTQYF	TGTGCCAGCAGCGCAAGAGGGACAGGGCAGAATACCCAGTACTTC